Below are 9 T cell receptor beta chains sequenced from a single sample in a study of T cell responses to AZD1222 COVID-19 vaccine. The assay was immunoSEQ multiplex PCR, and TCRdb's table has in-frame clones only and misses some. The sample contains some 150,000 clones, around 90% of which appear only once. This specimen consisted of peripheral blood, obtained on day 0 of AZD1222 vaccination. These receptor sequences come from an adult in good health.

V and J are TRBV7-8 and TRBJ1-1; D unclear. The CDR3 is made up of 14 amino acids. Trimming took 2 bases from V and 1 from J, leaving 8 bases between them. Germline V lookup: CDR1 SGHVS, CDR2 FQNEAQ. CDR3: CASSLSRSNTEAFF. The CDR3 bases are TGTGCCAGCAGCTTAAGCAGGTCGAACACTGAAGCTTTCTTT. The variable domain in full, with the rest retrieved from reference TRBV7-8 and TRBJ1-1, is GAGVSQSPRYKVAKRGQDVALRCDPISGHVSLFWYQQALGQGPEFLTYFQNEAQLDKSGLPSDRFFAERPEGSVSTLKIQRTQQEDSAVYLCASSLSRSNTEAFFGQGTRLTVV.

The chain has TRBV7-9 and TRBJ1-1; D is perhaps TRBD1 (6 bases). The CDR3 consists of 19 residues. Trimming stripped 2 bases from V and 6 bases from J, with 28 bases between. Germline V CDR1 and CDR2: SEHNR, FQNEAQ (reference sequence). CDR3 sequence: CASSLRRGGAVDWGPEAFF. In DNA, the CDR3 is TGTGCCAGCAGCTTACGGCGGGGGGGCGCGGTCGACTGGGGCCCTGAAGCTTTCTTT.

The rearrangement uses TRBV24-1 and TRBJ2-7; D is undetermined. Germline-derived CDR1 and CDR2 are KGHDR and SFDVKD. V shed 4 bases and J shed 0 bases, with 6 bases lying between them. This CDR3 comprises 13 residues. For the CDR3, the DNA is TGTGCCACCAGTGAAGGCGTCTCCTACGAGCAGTACTTC. Encoded protein: CATSEGVSYEQYF.

This chain joins TRBV18 and TRBJ2-1; 13 bases match TRBD2. Losses at the gene ends were 6 bases for V and 8 bases for J; bases not matched to a gene: 10. Germline V gene sequence: CDR1 KGHSH, CDR2 LQKENI. The CDR3 is 16 amino acids. The CDR3 coding sequence is TGTGCCAGCTCTCTCAATCACGGACTAGCGGGAGATGAGCAGTTCTTC. Amino acids: CASSLNHGLAGDEQFF.

The gene calls are TRBV19 and TRBJ2-7, with TRBD2 matching over 7 bases. V was pared by 8 bases and J by 1 base, with 2 bases of the junction left unmatched. Germline CDR1 and CDR2: LNHDA and SQIVND (reference sequence). The CDR3 is made up of 12 amino acids. The CDR3 sequence: CASGAGSYEQYF. As DNA, the CDR3 is TGTGCCAGTGGAGCGGGATCCTACGAGCAGTACTTC.

V and J are TRBV18 and TRBJ1-5, with a weak D call TRBD1 (5 bases). Germline V gene lookup returns CDR1 KGHSH and CDR2 LQKENI. V was pared by 1 base and J by 3 bases, with 7 bases between. This CDR3 spans 14 amino acids. The chain's CDR3 is CASSPRGNNQPQHF. DNA for the CDR3: TGTGCCAGCTCACCACGGGGGAACAATCAGCCCCAGCATTTT.

The V and J genes are TRBV19 and TRBJ1-1; 8 bases align to TRBD1. After removal of 10 bases from V and 4 bases from J, the junction contained 8 bases not matched to a gene. Germline CDR1 LNHDA, CDR2 SQIVND (reference sequence). The CDR3 consists of 13 residues. The CDR3 region has the DNA TGTGCCACAATGACAGGGGCGAGCACTGAAGCTTTCTTT. Its translation: CATMTGASTEAFF.

The genes are TRBV3-1 (or the pseudogene TRBV3-2) and TRBJ2-3, with 7 nucleotides matching TRBD2. V lost 4 bases, J lost 9 bases, and 7 bases stayed unmatched. The germline gives CDR1 LGHDT, CDR2 YNNKEL (reference sequence). The CDR3 runs to 13 residues. The CDR3 loop is CASSLLTSSTQYF. CDR3 coding DNA: TGTGCCAGCAGCCTACTGACTAGCTCCACGCAGTATTTT.

The J gene is TRBJ2-7, the V gene TRBV20-1; 7 bases match TRBD2. CDR1 and CDR2 from the germline V gene are DFQATT and SNEGSKA (reference sequence). V lost 6 bases and J lost 6; bases outside the gene matches: 20. This CDR3 region has 16 residues. CDR3 loop: CSASPLVGGASGEQYF. Written as DNA, the CDR3 is TGCAGTGCGAGTCCCCTGGTGGGAGGGGCATCGGGCGAGCAGTACTTC.